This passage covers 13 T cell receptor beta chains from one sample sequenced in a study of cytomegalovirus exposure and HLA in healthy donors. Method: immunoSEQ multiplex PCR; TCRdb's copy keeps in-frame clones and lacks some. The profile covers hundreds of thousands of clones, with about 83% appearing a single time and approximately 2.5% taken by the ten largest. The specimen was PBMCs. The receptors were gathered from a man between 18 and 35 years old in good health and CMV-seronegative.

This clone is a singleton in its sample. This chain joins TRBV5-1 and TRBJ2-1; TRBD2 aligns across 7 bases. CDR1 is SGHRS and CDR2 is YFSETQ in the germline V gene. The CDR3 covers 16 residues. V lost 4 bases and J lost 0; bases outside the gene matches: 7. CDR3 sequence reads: CASSRTTSSSYNEQFF. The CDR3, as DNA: TGCGCCAGCAGCCGAACGACTAGCAGCTCCTACAATGAGCAGTTCTTC.

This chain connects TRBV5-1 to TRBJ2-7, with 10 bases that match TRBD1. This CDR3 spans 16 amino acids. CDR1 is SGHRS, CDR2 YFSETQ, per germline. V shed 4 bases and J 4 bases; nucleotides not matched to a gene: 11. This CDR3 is CASSPGLDRGWYEQYF. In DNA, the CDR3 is TGCGCCAGCAGCCCCGGCCTGGACAGGGGGTGGTACGAGCAGTACTTC.

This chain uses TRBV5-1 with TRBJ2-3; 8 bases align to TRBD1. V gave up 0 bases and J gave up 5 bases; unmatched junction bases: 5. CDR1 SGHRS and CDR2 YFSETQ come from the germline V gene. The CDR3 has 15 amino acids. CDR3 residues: CASSLDGQGGDTQYF. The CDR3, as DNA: TGCGCCAGCAGCTTGGACGGACAGGGTGGAGATACGCAGTATTTT.

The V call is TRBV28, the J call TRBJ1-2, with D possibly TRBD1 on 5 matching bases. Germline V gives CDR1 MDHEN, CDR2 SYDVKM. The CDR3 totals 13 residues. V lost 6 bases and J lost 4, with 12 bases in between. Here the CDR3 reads CASSNNQGYGYTF. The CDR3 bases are TGTGCCAGCAGCAATAACCAGGGCTATGGCTACACCTTC.

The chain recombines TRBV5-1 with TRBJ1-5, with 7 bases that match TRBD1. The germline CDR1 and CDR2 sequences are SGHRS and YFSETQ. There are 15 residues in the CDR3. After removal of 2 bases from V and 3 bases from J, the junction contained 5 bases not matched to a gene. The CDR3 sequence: CASSFTGDSNQPQHF. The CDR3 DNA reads TGCGCCAGCAGCTTCACAGGGGACTCCAATCAGCCCCAGCATTTT.

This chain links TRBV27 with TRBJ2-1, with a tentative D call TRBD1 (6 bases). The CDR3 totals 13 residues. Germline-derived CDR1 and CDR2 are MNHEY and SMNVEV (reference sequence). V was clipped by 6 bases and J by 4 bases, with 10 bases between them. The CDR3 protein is CASRDSWYNEQFF. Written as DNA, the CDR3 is TGTGCCAGCAGGGACAGCTGGTACAATGAGCAGTTCTTC.

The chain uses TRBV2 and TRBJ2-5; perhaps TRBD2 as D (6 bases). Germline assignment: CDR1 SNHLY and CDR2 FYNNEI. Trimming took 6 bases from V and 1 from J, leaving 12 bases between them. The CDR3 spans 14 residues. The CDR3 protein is CASRPGLSQETQYF. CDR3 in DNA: TGTGCCAGCAGGCCTGGACTATCCCAAGAGACCCAGTACTTC.

CDR3 DNA: TGTGCCAGCCAATTCGGACTAGCGGGGGGGACGAACACCGGGGAGCTGTTTTTT. This gives the protein CASQFGLAGGTNTGELFF. The chain combines TRBV2 with TRBJ2-2, with 15 positions matching TRBD2. Germline CDR1 and CDR2: SNHLY and FYNNEI. The CDR3 is 18 residues long. V dropped 8 bases and J dropped 0; count of bases not matched to a gene: 7. The full variable domain, completed using reference TRBV2 and TRBJ2-2, is EPEVTQTPSHQVTQMGQEVILRCVPISNHLYFYWYRQILGQKVEFLVSFYNNEISEKSEIFDDQFSVERPDGSNFTLKIRSTKLEDSAMYFCASQFGLAGGTNTGELFFGEGSRLTVL.

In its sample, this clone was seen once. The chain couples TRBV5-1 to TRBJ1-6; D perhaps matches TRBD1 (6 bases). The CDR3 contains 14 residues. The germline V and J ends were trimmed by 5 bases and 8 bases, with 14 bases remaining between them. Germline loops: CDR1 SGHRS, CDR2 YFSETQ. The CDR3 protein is CASRVDRTYSPLHF. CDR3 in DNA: TGCGCCAGCAGGGTTGACAGGACTTATTCACCCCTCCACTTT.

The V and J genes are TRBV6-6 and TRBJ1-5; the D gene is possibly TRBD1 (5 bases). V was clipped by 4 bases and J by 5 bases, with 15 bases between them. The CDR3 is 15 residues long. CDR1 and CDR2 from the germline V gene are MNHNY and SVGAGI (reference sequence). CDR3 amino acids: CASSSPGGGDQPQHF. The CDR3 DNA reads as TGTGCCAGCAGTTCCCCCGGGGGTGGGGATCAGCCCCAGCATTTT.

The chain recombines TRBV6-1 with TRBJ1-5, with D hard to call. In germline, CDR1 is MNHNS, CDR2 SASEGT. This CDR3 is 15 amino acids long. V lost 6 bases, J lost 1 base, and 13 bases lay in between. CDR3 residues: CASSHGLLSNQPQHF. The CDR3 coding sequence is TGTGCCAGCAGCCACGGACTACTAAGCAATCAGCCCCAGCATTTT.

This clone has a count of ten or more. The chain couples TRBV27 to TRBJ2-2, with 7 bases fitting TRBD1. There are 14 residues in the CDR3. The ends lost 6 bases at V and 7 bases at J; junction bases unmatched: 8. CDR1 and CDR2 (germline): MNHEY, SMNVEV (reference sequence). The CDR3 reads CASRGQLVNGELFF. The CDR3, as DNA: TGTGCCAGCAGGGGACAGCTTGTGAACGGGGAGCTGTTTTTT.

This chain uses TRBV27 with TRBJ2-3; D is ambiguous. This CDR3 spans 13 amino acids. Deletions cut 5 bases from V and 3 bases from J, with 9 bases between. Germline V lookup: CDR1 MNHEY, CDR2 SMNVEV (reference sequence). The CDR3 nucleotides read TGTGCCAGCAGTCCCTCCTTTACAGATACGCAGTATTTT. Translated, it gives CASSPSFTDTQYF.